The sequence of this T cell receptor (beta chain) was determined in a study of blood T cells in healthy people across ages. With a J-beta primer mix and a sample-barcoded 5' primer, a second PCR ran roughly 7 to 11 cycles. A single record per CDR3 protein comes from TCRdb applying MiXCR to the 5' RACE reads. The sample records hundreds of thousands of distinct CDR3 sequences, roughly 43% being singletons. The CDR3 runs 17 residues. Germline loops: CDR1 SGHDN, CDR2 FVKESK. Between the trimmed V and J ends, which lost 4 bases and 2 bases, there was a span of 19 bases. This rearrangement joins TRBV14 to TRBJ2-3, with D perhaps assigned TRBD1 or TRBD2 (5 bases each). The TCR was taken from a woman between 55 and 75 years old in good health. Sequenced sample: blood. The CDR3 protein is CASSRTGVGAHTDTQYF. The CDR3 DNA follows: TGTGCCAGCAGCCGGACTGGGGTTGGGGCACACACAGATACGCAGTATTTT.